These T cell receptor beta chains were read from a single sample in a study of beta chain features in type 1 diabetes. This table comes from immunoSEQ multiplex PCR, and its TCRdb copy is limited to in-frame clones, with some not included. The sample yields 600,000 or so clones, 12% seen once. The sample taken for sequencing was naive CD4+ T cells from blood. The source of these receptors is a man aged 30-40 years with type 1 diabetes. The CDR3 runs from the conserved cysteine through the conserved F or W. The size field is filled for only some rows; it gives once, few, many or a size class.

j_call clone_size v_call cdr3_aa
TRBJ2-1 - TRBV5-1 CASSQTGADEQFF
TRBJ2-3 - TRBV5-1 CASSRSGDSTDTQYF
TRBJ1-2 few TRBV29-1 CSVEGVNYGYTF
TRBJ1-2 - TRBV19 CASRQGYGYTF
TRBJ2-1 - TRBV11-3 CASSAGTGSYNEQFF
TRBJ2-7 few TRBV10-3 CAISPWDRGGEQYF
TRBJ1-2 - TRBV15 CATSRGGDYGYTF
TRBJ1-4 few TRBV30 CAWGRQGSTNEKLFF
TRBJ1-5 few TRBV4-3 CASSQRRNQPQHF
TRBJ2-3 - TRBV7-2 CASSVQADTQYF
TRBJ1-5 few TRBV6-6 CASSYSNRGLVQPQHF
TRBJ2-7 few TRBV11-2 CASSSTPYEQYF
TRBJ2-2 few TRBV6-5 CASSRRGISTGELFF
TRBJ1-5 few TRBV6-6 CASRLTGSSNQPQHF
TRBJ1-2 few TRBV23-1 CASSQSVYQGEAAHNYGYTF
TRBJ2-7 few TRBV10-3 CAISEGDSYEQYF
TRBJ2-6 few TRBV6-5 CASKTTVAGANVLTF
TRBJ1-4 - TRBV9 CASSGPMLEKLFF
TRBJ2-3 - TRBV2 CASSETWITDTQYF
TRBJ2-7 - TRBV5-1 CASTLHTGTNYEQYF
TRBJ2-4 - TRBV6-1 CASSEASGGPGIQYF
TRBJ2-1 - TRBV6-5 CASSYGLGSYNEQFF
TRBJ1-3 - TRBV18 CASSPGRHRGDTIYF
TRBJ1-2 - TRBV29-1 CSVGRDRAYGYTF
TRBJ1-1 - TRBV7-2 CASSFGQAAEAFF
TRBJ1-1 - TRBV6-1 CASSEVSHTEAFF
TRBJ2-7 - TRBV5-4 CASSLGRGEVYEQYF
TRBJ1-5 - TRBV9 CASSPGQGSEGQPQHF
TRBJ2-5 - TRBV2 CASSVIETQYF
TRBJ1-2 - TRBV6-1 CASSEWRFSYGYTF
TRBJ1-1 - TRBV18 CASTGDTEAFF
TRBJ2-2 few TRBV6-5 CASQTVINTGELFF
TRBJ2-1 - TRBV13 CASSLVWYEQFF
TRBJ2-3 - TRBV19 CASSNTGTDTQYF
TRBJ1-1 few TRBV5-1 CATTLSEGLNTEAFF
TRBJ2-2 few TRBV5-4 CASSEAGGQNGELFF
TRBJ1-5 few TRBV28 CASSPDKQPQHF
TRBJ1-1 - TRBV10-3 CAIRTGEMKTAEAFF
TRBJ1-1 - TRBV2 CASTGGQPNTEAFF
TRBJ2-7 - TRBV10-3 CAISAPGQGAREQYF
TRBJ2-5 - TRBV6-6 CASRRGQTQYF
TRBJ1-6 few TRBV6-6 CASSYSSASGALHF
TRBJ2-5 few TRBV7-8 CASSLGSNQETQYF
TRBJ1-5 - TRBV5-4 CASTTLSMTGSNQPQHF
TRBJ2-1 many TRBV23-1 CASSQRKVHEQFF
TRBJ2-3 few TRBV7-2 CASSAPPVTDTQYF
TRBJ2-3 - TRBV9 CASSNLNRGSSTDTQYF
TRBJ2-1 - TRBV20-1 CSASNLNEQFF
TRBJ2-5 - TRBV15 CATSIVAGGPVTQYF
TRBJ1-2 few TRBV7-9 CASSSPRDKSYGYTF
TRBJ2-5 - TRBV7-2 CASSSSGGPAETQYF
TRBJ2-4 - TRBV9 CASSLGDGGGQSGIQYF
TRBJ2-2 few TRBV18 CASSPPGSNTGELFF